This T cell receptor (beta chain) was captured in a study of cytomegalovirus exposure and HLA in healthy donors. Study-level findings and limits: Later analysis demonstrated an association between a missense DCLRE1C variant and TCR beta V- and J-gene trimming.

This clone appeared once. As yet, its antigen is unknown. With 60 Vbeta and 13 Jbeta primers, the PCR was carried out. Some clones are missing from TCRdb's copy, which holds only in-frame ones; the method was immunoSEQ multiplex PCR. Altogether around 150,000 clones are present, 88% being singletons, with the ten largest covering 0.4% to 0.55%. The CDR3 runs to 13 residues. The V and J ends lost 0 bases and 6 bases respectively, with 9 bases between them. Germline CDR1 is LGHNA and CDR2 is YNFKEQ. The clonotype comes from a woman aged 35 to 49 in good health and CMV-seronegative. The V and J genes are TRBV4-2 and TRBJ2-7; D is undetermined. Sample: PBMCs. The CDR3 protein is CASSQESASEQYF. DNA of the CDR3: TGTGCCAGCAGCCAAGAGAGCGCCTCCGAGCAGTACTTC.